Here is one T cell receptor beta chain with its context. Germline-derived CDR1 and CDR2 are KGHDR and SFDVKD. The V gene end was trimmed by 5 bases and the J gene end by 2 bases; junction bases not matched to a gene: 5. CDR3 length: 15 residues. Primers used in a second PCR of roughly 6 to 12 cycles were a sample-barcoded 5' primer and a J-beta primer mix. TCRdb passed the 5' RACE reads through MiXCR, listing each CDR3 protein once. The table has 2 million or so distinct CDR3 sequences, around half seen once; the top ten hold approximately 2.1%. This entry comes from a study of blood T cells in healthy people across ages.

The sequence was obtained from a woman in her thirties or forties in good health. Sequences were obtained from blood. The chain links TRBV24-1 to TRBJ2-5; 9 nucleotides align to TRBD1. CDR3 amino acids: CATSGGQGGQETQYF. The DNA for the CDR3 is TGTGCCACCAGTGGGGGACAGGGTGGGCAAGAGACCCAGTACTTC.